Sequencing of this T cell receptor beta chain was carried out in a study of shared clonotypes between healthy human individuals. Study in general: Participating donors consisted of a couple of women and a few men aged 18 to 49.

V shed 4 bases and J shed 6 bases, with 24 bases lying between them. The CDR3 runs 16 residues. Per germline, CDR1 GTSNPN and CDR2 SVGIG (reference sequence). All participating donors were Caucasian adults from Nashville, Tennessee. In this sample, this clone turned up a few times. Its antigen is not known. Sequenced by immunoSEQ multiplex PCR; TCRdb stores in-frame clones only, minus some. The sample contains roughly 2,500,000 clones, 93% of which appear only once. Whole-study findings and limits: The researchers took only blood, and tissue repertoires probably look different. Even with large depth, rarefaction showed that sorted-subset sequencing was incomplete.

Material for sequencing was naive CD4+ T cells from PBMCs. As for subset: CD45RA+ positively selected. The clonotype was recovered from a young man in good health. Some clones in this sample may be carry-over from other donors' samples. V usage is TRBV30 and J usage is TRBJ1-1; D gene ambiguous. In DNA, the CDR3 is TGTGCCTGGATCCGTGGGGAAAGGAGGTCTCTGGCTGAAGCTTTCTTT. This translates into CAWIRGERRSLAEAFF.